The rows below give T cell receptor beta chains drawn from one sample of a study of shared clonotypes between healthy human individuals. Sequencing was performed with immunoSEQ multiplex PCR; in TCRdb, only in-frame clones are kept and a portion is missing. The sample shows approximately 1.5 million clones, about 98.5% of them seen only once. Material for sequencing was naive CD4+ T cells sorted from blood. The origin of the receptors is a man aged 25 to 40 in good health. Both conserved end residues are part of each CDR3. D genes are given only for firm matches.

j_gene: TRBJ2-5
v_gene: TRBV4-2
d_gene: .
CDR3nt: TGTGCCAGCAGCCAAGGGGGCGGCATTGCCCTCACGCAAGAGACCCAGTACTTC
CDR3aa: CASSQGGGIALTQETQYF

j_gene: TRBJ2-2
v_gene: TRBV28
d_gene: TRBD2
CDR3nt: TGTGCCAGCAGTACGTGGACTAGCGGATTCACCGGGGAGCTGTTTTTT
CDR3aa: CASSTWTSGFTGELFF

j_gene: TRBJ2-7
v_gene: TRBV15
d_gene: TRBD2
CDR3nt: TGTGCCACCAGCAGTTCCCCCGGGACTAGCGGGACGGCCTACGAGCAGTACTTC
CDR3aa: CATSSSPGTSGTAYEQYF

j_gene: TRBJ1-2
v_gene: TRBV6-5
d_gene: .
CDR3nt: TGTGCCAGCAGTTACCTGCCAACAGGTGGATATGGCTACACCTTC
CDR3aa: CASSYLPTGGYGYTF

j_gene: TRBJ2-7
v_gene: TRBV7-9
d_gene: .
CDR3nt: TGTGCCAGCAGCCCTTTTAAAGGGGAATTCAACGAGCAGTACTTC
CDR3aa: CASSPFKGEFNEQYF

j_gene: TRBJ2-5
v_gene: TRBV19
d_gene: .
CDR3nt: TGTGCCAGTAGTGCACAAGAGACCCAGTACTTC
CDR3aa: CASSAQETQYF

j_gene: TRBJ2-5
v_gene: TRBV5-1
d_gene: .
CDR3nt: TGCGCCAGCAGCTTGCAGGGAGGTAGAGAGACCCAGTACTTC
CDR3aa: CASSLQGGRETQYF

j_gene: TRBJ2-7
v_gene: TRBV2
d_gene: .
CDR3nt: TGTGCTGGGAACGGGGGCCAGTCCTACGAGCAGTACTTC
CDR3aa: CAGNGGQSYEQYF

j_gene: TRBJ2-3
v_gene: TRBV9
d_gene: TRBD1
CDR3nt: TGTGCCAGCAGCGCGAGACAGGGGATGCCAGATACGCAGTATTTT
CDR3aa: CASSARQGMPDTQYF

j_gene: TRBJ2-1
v_gene: TRBV4-3
d_gene: TRBD2
CDR3nt: TGCGCCAGCAGCCTCGAGCGGGACTCCTACAATGAGCAGTTCTTC
CDR3aa: CASSLERDSYNEQFF

j_gene: TRBJ2-7
v_gene: TRBV28
d_gene: .
CDR3nt: TGTGCCAGCAGAGGATCACAGAATACAGGGACCCTCAACGAGCAGTACTTC
CDR3aa: CASRGSQNTGTLNEQYF

j_gene: TRBJ1-5
v_gene: TRBV4-3
d_gene: .
CDR3nt: TGCGCCAGCAGCCAAGATCCCGATCAGCCCCAGCATTTT
CDR3aa: CASSQDPDQPQHF

j_gene: TRBJ1-3
v_gene: TRBV4-2
d_gene: TRBD1
CDR3nt: TGTGCCAGCCGCCGGGACAGGGAAGTATACACCATATATTTT
CDR3aa: CASRRDREVYTIYF

j_gene: TRBJ2-5
v_gene: TRBV11-1
d_gene: .
CDR3nt: TGTGCCAGCAGCGGTGACCTACGGGTGACTTACCTCGAGACCCAGTACTTC
CDR3aa: CASSGDLRVTYLETQYF

j_gene: TRBJ2-6
v_gene: TRBV6-4
d_gene: .
CDR3nt: TGTGCCAGCAGTGACTCAACTGGGGCCAACGTCCTGACTTTC
CDR3aa: CASSDSTGANVLTF

j_gene: TRBJ2-7
v_gene: TRBV27
d_gene: TRBD2
CDR3nt: TGTGCCAGCAGTAGAGGGACTAGCGGGAGCTACGAGCAGTACTTC
CDR3aa: CASSRGTSGSYEQYF

j_gene: TRBJ2-2
v_gene: TRBV7-3
d_gene: .
CDR3nt: TGTGCCAGCAGCTTCGGTGAGGGTTTTGGTGGCACCGGGGAGCTGTTTTTT
CDR3aa: CASSFGEGFGGTGELFF

j_gene: TRBJ2-1
v_gene: TRBV11-2
d_gene: TRBD1
CDR3nt: TGTGCCAGCAGGGCTTGGGGGACAGGGGGGAACAATGAGCAGTTCTTC
CDR3aa: CASRAWGTGGNNEQFF

j_gene: TRBJ2-3
v_gene: TRBV5-4
d_gene: .
CDR3nt: TGTGCCAGCAGCCCGGCGGGTAGCGGCAACATCCCCCCCACAGATACGCAGTATTTT
CDR3aa: CASSPAGSGNIPPTDTQYF

j_gene: TRBJ2-7
v_gene: TRBV19
d_gene: .
CDR3nt: TGTGCCAGTAGTATAGTCGCTTCGAGCTCCTACGAGCAGTACTTC
CDR3aa: CASSIVASSSYEQYF

j_gene: TRBJ2-7
v_gene: TRBV5-1
d_gene: .
CDR3nt: TGCGCCAGTACTAAGGGGCCGATTCTCTACGAGCAGTACTTC
CDR3aa: CASTKGPILYEQYF

j_gene: TRBJ1-4
v_gene: TRBV10-3
d_gene: TRBD1
CDR3nt: TGTGCCATCAGCCCCGGGACAGGGAGTTTGACTAATGAAAAACTGTTTTTT
CDR3aa: CAISPGTGSLTNEKLFF

j_gene: TRBJ2-3
v_gene: TRBV4-3
d_gene: TRBD1
CDR3nt: TGCGCCAGCAGCCCACGACAGGGGGCGGGAGATACGCAGTATTTT
CDR3aa: CASSPRQGAGDTQYF

j_gene: TRBJ2-3
v_gene: TRBV7-3
d_gene: .
CDR3nt: TGTGCCAGCAGCGTTACAGGAAGCACAGATACGCAGTATTTT
CDR3aa: CASSVTGSTDTQYF

j_gene: TRBJ2-3
v_gene: TRBV2
d_gene: .
CDR3nt: TGTGCCAGCAGGGGGGGTGATACGCAGTATTTT
CDR3aa: CASRGGDTQYF

j_gene: TRBJ2-5
v_gene: TRBV7-9
d_gene: TRBD1
CDR3nt: TGTGCCAGCAGCAGTAAGGGGGACAGGGGGCAAGAGACCCAGTACTTC
CDR3aa: CASSSKGDRGQETQYF

j_gene: TRBJ2-7
v_gene: TRBV6-5
d_gene: .
CDR3nt: TGTGCCAGCAGTTTAGGACCTCTCTCCTACGAGCAGTACTTC
CDR3aa: CASSLGPLSYEQYF

j_gene: TRBJ2-1
v_gene: TRBV28
d_gene: TRBD2
CDR3nt: TGTGCCAGCAGTTTATACATTAGCGGGATCTCCTACAATGAGCAGTTCTTC
CDR3aa: CASSLYISGISYNEQFF

j_gene: TRBJ2-5
v_gene: TRBV11-2
d_gene: TRBD1
CDR3nt: TGTGCCAGCAGCCACGTTGTGCGGACAGGGGTTTTCCAAGAGACCCAGTACTTC
CDR3aa: CASSHVVRTGVFQETQYF

j_gene: TRBJ2-7
v_gene: TRBV28
d_gene: .
CDR3nt: TGTGCCAGCAGTTTATTCGTTTTCGAGCAGTACTTC
CDR3aa: CASSLFVFEQYF

j_gene: TRBJ2-6
v_gene: TRBV28
d_gene: .
CDR3nt: TGTGCCAGCAGTATTCCCTTGGGGGCGGGTGGGGCCAACGTCCTGACTTTC
CDR3aa: CASSIPLGAGGANVLTF